What follows are 27 T cell receptor beta chains derived from one specimen sequenced in a study of blood T cell repertoires in COVID-19. The assay was immunoSEQ multiplex PCR, and TCRdb's table has in-frame clones only and misses some. The sample has about 160,000 clones, around four fifths seen once. Material: PBMCs or T cells enriched from blood (not recorded which). All receptors come from a woman aged 45-65 years who had recovered from COVID-19.

The chain uses TRBV19 and TRBJ1-6; the D gene is possibly TRBD1 (5 bases). Per germline, CDR1 LNHDA and CDR2 SQIVND (reference sequence). Trimming took 5 bases from V and 7 from J, leaving 12 bases between them. This CDR3 region has 14 residues. The CDR3 region has the DNA TGTGCCAGTAGTTCCGGGACTGGGAATTCACCCCTCCACTTT. Its translation is CASSSGTGNSPLHF.

Here the CDR3 DNA reads TGCGCCAGCAGCTTTCGGGACACAAGAATGAGCACTGAAGCTTTCTTT. As protein: CASSFRDTRMSTEAFF. The rearrangement links TRBV5-1 to TRBJ1-1; a weak D match, TRBD1 (6 bases). V was trimmed by 2 bases and J by 4 bases, leaving 18 bases between them. Germline V gives CDR1 SGHRS, CDR2 YFSETQ. This CDR3 comprises 16 residues.

The gene calls are TRBV14 and TRBJ1-1; 8 bases map to TRBD1. J lost 0 bases, V lost 0 bases, and 15 bases had no gene match. In germline, CDR1 is SGHDN, CDR2 FVKESK. This CDR3 is 20 amino acids long. Written as DNA, the CDR3 is TGTGCCAGCAGCCAAGATTCATTTTCCGGACAGGGAAGGATGAACACTGAAGCTTTCTTT. Residues: CASSQDSFSGQGRMNTEAFF.

J is TRBJ1-6 and V is TRBV11-3, with D perhaps matching TRBD1 (5 bases). Trimming pared 4 bases from V and 17 bases from J, leaving 18 bases between. The CDR3 is 13 amino acids. The germline gives CDR1 SGHNT, CDR2 YENEEA. The CDR3 protein is CASSSEADGGIHF. CDR3 DNA: TGTGCCAGCAGCTCAGAAGCTGACGGGGGTATCCACTTT.

V usage is TRBV19 and J usage is TRBJ1-1; D perhaps matches TRBD1 (6 bases). V was trimmed by 7 bases and J by 5 bases, leaving 17 bases between them. The CDR3 has 14 residues. The germline CDR1 and CDR2 sequences are LNHDA and SQIVND (reference sequence). The CDR3 region has the DNA TGTGCCAGTACCCCGCAGGGGTCGGGAACTGAAGCTTTCTTT. It translates to CASTPQGSGTEAFF.

V usage is TRBV2 and J usage is TRBJ2-3; D might be TRBD2 (6 bases). Trimming left V 8 bases short and J 4 bases short, with 13 bases between. This CDR3 spans 13 amino acids. Germline V gives CDR1 SNHLY, CDR2 FYNNEI. In DNA form, the CDR3 reads TGTGCCAGCTCGACTAGTGAAGCAGATACGCAGTATTTT. It translates to CASSTSEADTQYF.

This chain uses TRBV18 with TRBJ2-1, with 9 bases that match TRBD2. Germline assignment: CDR1 KGHSH and CDR2 LQKENI. There are 15 residues in the CDR3. Trimming removed 2 bases from V and 2 bases from J; junction bases left unmatched: 1. CDR3 amino acids: CASSPAGGTYNEQFF. The CDR3 region has the DNA TGTGCCAGCTCACCAGCGGGGGGGACCTACAATGAGCAGTTCTTC.

This rearrangement joins TRBV20-1 to TRBJ1-2; D unresolved. CDR1 and CDR2 (germline): DFQATT, SNEGSKA (reference sequence). The CDR3 runs to 11 residues. V gave up 7 bases and J gave up 3 bases, with 9 bases separating them. CDR3 residues: CSVLEYYGYTF. DNA of the CDR3: TGCAGTGTTCTCGAGTACTATGGCTACACCTTC.

The genes are TRBV3-1 (or the pseudogene TRBV3-2) and TRBJ2-4; maybe TRBD2 (5 bases). V lost 3 bases and J lost 6, with 15 bases in between. Germline values: CDR1 LGHDT, CDR2 YNNKEL (reference sequence). The CDR3 is 15 residues long. The CDR3 nucleotides read TGTGCCAGCAGCCACCCTTCGGGAAGGCTAAACATTCAGTACTTC. Its protein is CASSHPSGRLNIQYF.

The J gene is TRBJ2-2, the V gene TRBV12-3 or TRBV12-4; TRBD2 might be the D (5 bases). This CDR3 comprises 11 residues. Trimming removed 7 bases from V and 5 bases from J, with 5 bases in between. CDR3 sequence: CASTGTGELFF. The DNA of the CDR3 is TGTGCCAGCACGGGAACCGGGGAGCTGTTTTTT.

The chain recombines TRBV9 with TRBJ2-1; TRBD2 matches 10 bases. The junction had 3 bases not matched to a gene; V was cut back by 0 bases and J by 3 bases. CDR3 length: 16 amino acids. Germline values: CDR1 SGDLS, CDR2 YYNGEE. CDR3 amino acids: CASSVGLAGVYNEQFF. The DNA for the CDR3 is TGTGCCAGCAGCGTAGGTCTAGCGGGAGTCTACAATGAGCAGTTCTTC. Full variable domain (missing parts from reference TRBV9 and TRBJ2-1): DSGVTQTPKHLITATGQRVTLRCSPRSGDLSVYWYQQSLDQGLQFLIQYYNGEERAKGNILERFSAQQFPDLHSELNLSSLELGDSALYFCASSVGLAGVYNEQFFGPGTRLTVL.

This rearrangement joins TRBV10-3 to TRBJ1-1; weak D call: TRBD1 (5 bases). V was clipped by 1 base and J by 4 bases, with 16 bases between them. Germline-derived CDR1 and CDR2 are ENHRY and SYGVKD. CDR3 length: 16 amino acids. The DNA of the CDR3 is TGTGCCATCAGTGAGTATGTATTGGGGGGGAGCACTGAAGCTTTCTTT. Its protein is CAISEYVLGGSTEAFF.

The V and J genes are TRBV7-9 and TRBJ1-5, with a tentative D call TRBD1 (6 bases). Trimming took off 7 bases at V and 4 bases at J, with 14 bases between the two ends. The CDR3 is made up of 14 amino acids. CDR1 SEHNR and CDR2 FQNEAQ come from the germline V gene (reference sequence). In DNA, the CDR3 is TGTGCCAGCACCCCGGGTCAGGGGAATCAGCCCCAGCATTTT. Encoded protein: CASTPGQGNQPQHF.

The V gene is TRBV5-1, the J gene TRBJ1-2; the match to TRBD1 covers 8 bases. V shed 5 bases and J 8 bases; nucleotides not matched to a gene: 17. Germline CDR1 and CDR2: SGHRS and YFSETQ. The CDR3 loop spans 16 amino acids. The CDR3 nucleotides are TGCGCCAGCAGAGCTCAGGGGGCTTCTCCTTTCCGCGGCTACACCTTC. Protein product: CASRAQGASPFRGYTF.

This clone has a single count. The V call is TRBV5-1, the J call TRBJ1-3, with 8 bases aligning to TRBD1. The germline CDR1 and CDR2 sequences are SGHRS and YFSETQ. The ends lost 5 bases at V and 4 bases at J; junction bases unmatched: 14. CDR3 length: 17 residues. CDR3 nucleotide sequence: TGCGCCAGCAGGATAGGGACAGGAGATTCGGGAGGAAACACCATATATTTT. Its protein is CASRIGTGDSGGNTIYF.

The chain carries TRBV12-3 or TRBV12-4 and TRBJ1-2, with D maybe TRBD1 (6 bases). V was pared by 2 bases and J by 8 bases, with 12 bases between. The CDR3 covers 13 residues. CDR3 nucleotide sequence: TGTGCCAGCAGTTTAACAGGGCTGACGGGCTACACCTTC. It codes for CASSLTGLTGYTF.

This clone came up once. The V gene is TRBV18, the J gene TRBJ1-5, with 7 bases aligning to TRBD1. Germline V gene sequence: CDR1 KGHSH, CDR2 LQKENI. The J segment lost 6 bases and the V segment lost 5 bases, leaving 7 bases of the junction unmatched. The CDR3 contains 14 residues. CDR3 bases: TGTGCCAGCTCATCTACAGGGGAAACTCAGCCCCAGCATTTT. Residues: CASSSTGETQPQHF.

In this sample, this clone turned up once. The gene calls are TRBV2 and TRBJ2-3, with D possibly matching TRBD1 (5 bases). Trimming cost V 8 bases and J 2 bases, with 11 bases left between them. CDR1 is SNHLY, CDR2 FYNNEI, per germline. This CDR3 spans 13 amino acids. The CDR3 protein is CASRRQTTDTQYF. The CDR3 region has the DNA TGTGCCAGCCGAAGACAGACCACAGATACGCAGTATTTT.

This chain links TRBV24-1 with TRBJ2-3; D not resolved. From germline, CDR1 is KGHDR and CDR2 SFDVKD. Between the trimmed V and J ends, which lost 0 bases and 6 bases, there was a span of 3 bases. This CDR3 is 12 amino acids long. CDR3 DNA: TGTGCCACCAGTGATTTGCCGGATACGCAGTATTTT. Protein sequence: CATSDLPDTQYF.

This chain connects TRBV7-2 to TRBJ1-1, with D uncertain. The germline V and J ends were trimmed by 5 bases and 1 base, with 17 bases remaining between them. The CDR3 has 16 residues. Germline V gene lookup returns CDR1 SGHTA and CDR2 FQGNSA. DNA of the CDR3: TGTGCCAGCAGCACCGACTCATTCCGGGGGAACACTGAAGCTTTCTTT. This sequence encodes CASSTDSFRGNTEAFF.

DNA for the CDR3: TGTGCCAGCTCACCACCATCGGTGTCGAGCAATCAGCCCCAGCATTTT. It is translated as CASSPPSVSSNQPQHF. The rearrangement links TRBV18 to TRBJ1-5, with D hard to call. The length of the CDR3 is 16 residues. The V gene lost 0 bases and the J gene lost 1 base, with 10 bases spanning the gap. From germline, CDR1 is KGHSH and CDR2 LQKENI. Based on the CDR3 plus reference TRBV18 and TRBJ1-5, the full variable domain is NAGVMQNPRHLVRRRGQEARLRCSPMKGHSHVYWYRQLPEEGLKFMVYLQKENIIDESGMPKERFSAEFPKEGPSILRIQQVVRGDSAAYFCASSPPSVSSNQPQHFGDGTRLSIL.

This clone showed up many times. Other nucleotide sequences in the sample specify the same CDR3. The CDR3 DNA is TGTGCCTGGAGTCTCGGGGCTGAAGCTTTCTTT. Its protein product is CAWSLGAEAFF. This chain connects TRBV30 to TRBJ1-1, with D unclear. The CDR3 loop spans 11 amino acids. Trimming cost V 2 bases and J 6 bases, with 7 bases left between them. CDR1 and CDR2 (germline): GTSNPN, SVGIG (reference sequence). Full variable domain (remainder filled in from reference TRBV30 and TRBJ1-1): SQTIHQWPATLVQPVGSPLSLECTVEGTSNPNLYWYRQAAGRGLQLLFYSVGIGQISSEVPQNLSASRPQDRQFILSSKKLLLSDSGFYLCAWSLGAEAFFGQGTRLTVV.

This chain joins TRBV5-1 and TRBJ1-6; tentative D call: TRBD1 (6 bases). The germline CDR1 and CDR2 sequences are SGHRS and YFSETQ. V was pared by 5 bases and J by 9 bases, with 15 bases between. The CDR3 totals 14 residues. The CDR3 sequence is CASRWTENLSPLHF. Here the CDR3 DNA reads TGCGCCAGCAGGTGGACAGAAAATCTTTCACCCCTCCACTTT.

This rearrangement joins TRBV15 to TRBJ1-4, with no clear D. The V gene's germline CDR1 is LNHNV and CDR2 YYDKDF (reference sequence). The CDR3 sequence is 14 residues long. V was trimmed by 3 bases and J by 8 bases, leaving 13 bases between them. CDR3 in DNA: TGTGCCACCAGCAGGACAACGCCCCCCGAAAAACTGTTTTTT. It encodes CATSRTTPPEKLFF.

This clone was counted once. The rearrangement uses TRBV15 and TRBJ1-2, with D uncertain. Germline loops: CDR1 LNHNV, CDR2 YYDKDF (reference sequence). V was cut by 1 base and J by 6 bases, with 12 bases left in between. The CDR3 sequence is 14 residues long. The CDR3 is CATSRASVSDGYTF. The CDR3 DNA reads as TGTGCCACCAGCAGAGCGTCCGTCTCCGATGGCTACACCTTC.

This chain uses TRBV7-9 with TRBJ1-1; no clear D gene. CDR1 and CDR2 (germline): SEHNR, FQNEAQ (reference sequence). Trimming pared 0 bases from V and 9 bases from J, leaving 11 bases between. The CDR3 extends over 13 amino acids. DNA of the CDR3: TGTGCCAGCAGCTTAGCGGGAGGGTCCAAAGCTTTCTTT. This codes for CASSLAGGSKAFF.

This chain joins TRBV11-3 and TRBJ2-1; TRBD1 agrees at 8 bases. Germline CDR1 and CDR2: SGHNT and YENEEA. This CDR3 comprises 15 residues. The V and J ends lost 10 bases and 6 bases, in that order; junction bases with no gene match: 14. The DNA of the CDR3 is TGTGCCACCCCCATGCGGGACAGGCATCCCAATGAGCAGTTCTTC. Translation: CATPMRDRHPNEQFF. Using reference TRBV11-3 and TRBJ2-1 for the parts outside the CDR3, the full variable domain is EAGVVQSPRYKIIEKKQPVAFWCNPISGHNTLYWYLQNLGQGPELLIRYENEEAVDDSQLPKDRFSAERLKGVDSTLKIQPAELGDSAVYLCATPMRDRHPNEQFFGPGTRLTVL.